The 22 T cell receptor beta chains below come from one sample, sequenced in a study of blood T cell repertoires in COVID-19 (dated by TCRdb to about 2020). The library relied on the immunoSEQ multiplex PCR assay. TCRdb took this table from immuneACCESS and kept in-frame rearrangements with V and J called. Such tables lack part of the clones; where checked against another copy, unresolved V genes explain under half of the gap, and the rest is unexplained. Present in this sample are around 94,000 clones, around 87% of which were seen just once. The top ten clones comprise around 5% of the sample. The sample was peripheral blood. Source of these receptors: a woman aged 45 to 65 with COVID-19, enrolled during active disease.

This clone was counted once. This chain joins TRBV7-9 and TRBJ2-5; 7 bases match TRBD1. The CDR3 is 12 residues long. Germline assignment: CDR1 SEHNR and CDR2 FQNEAQ (reference sequence). With V trimmed by 7 bases and J by 4 bases, 3 bases remained unmatched. CDR3 DNA: TGTGCCAGCAACAGGGGTGGAGAGACCCAGTACTTC. It codes for CASNRGGETQYF.

The genes are TRBV5-1 and TRBJ2-1; 8 bases are a match to TRBD2. CDR1 is SGHRS and CDR2 is YFSETQ in the germline V gene. With V trimmed by 2 bases and J by 4 bases, 5 bases remained unmatched. The CDR3 is made up of 15 amino acids. This CDR3 is CASSFSAGEYNEQFF. The CDR3 DNA is TGCGCCAGCAGCTTTTCAGCGGGGGAGTACAATGAGCAGTTCTTC.

This chain connects TRBV4-3 to TRBJ2-1; maybe TRBD2 (6 bases). CDR3 length: 14 residues. Germline-derived CDR1 and CDR2 are LGHNA and YSLEER. Between the trimmed V and J ends, which lost 4 bases and 10 bases, there was a span of 17 bases. CDR3 sequence (DNA): TGCGCCAGCAGCCCAACTAGCTGGGGAAAAGAGCAGTTCTTC. Its translation is CASSPTSWGKEQFF.

The rearrangement uses TRBV19 and TRBJ1-5, with TRBD1 matching over 10 bases. Germline CDR1 reads LNHDA; CDR2 reads SQIVND (reference sequence). The CDR3 runs to 13 residues. V dropped 10 bases and J dropped 6; count of bases not matched to a gene: 6. CDR3 bases: TGTGCCACAGGACAGGGGGTCGGTCAGCCCCAGCATTTT. This sequence encodes CATGQGVGQPQHF.

The chain couples TRBV29-1 to TRBJ2-3, with 12 bases matching TRBD2. CDR1 SQVTM and CDR2 ANQGSEA come from the germline V gene. This CDR3 is built from 18 residues. The V segment lost 0 bases and the J segment 0 bases; nucleotides outside the gene matches: 7. The CDR3, as DNA: TGCAGCGTTGAAGATCAGGGACTAGCGGGCTTTAGCACAGATACGCAGTATTTT. Translated, it gives CSVEDQGLAGFSTDTQYF.

The chain carries TRBV5-1 and TRBJ2-7; TRBD1 is a possible D gene (6 bases). V lost 3 bases, J lost 7 bases, and 20 bases lay in between. Per the germline V gene, CDR1 is SGHRS and CDR2 is YFSETQ. CDR3 length: 15 amino acids. This CDR3 reads CASSSWDNRALEQYF. In nucleotides, the CDR3 is TGCGCCAGCAGCTCCTGGGATAACAGGGCCCTAGAGCAGTACTTC.

In DNA form, the CDR3 reads TGTGCCAGCAGCGGACAGGGCACAGATACGCAGTATTTT. Amino acids: CASSGQGTDTQYF. V and J are TRBV6-6 and TRBJ2-3; 7 positions agree with TRBD1. This CDR3 is 13 amino acids long. The V gene's germline CDR1 is MNHNY and CDR2 SVGAGI (reference sequence). V was clipped by 6 bases and J by 1 base; unmatched bases: 1.

This rearrangement joins TRBV7-9 to TRBJ2-7, with D perhaps matching TRBD1 (6 bases). This CDR3 contains 13 residues. In germline, CDR1 is SEHNR, CDR2 FQNEAQ (reference sequence). Trimming removed 5 bases at V and 0 bases at J, with 8 bases between. The CDR3 coding sequence is TGTGCCAGCAGCGGGGGCCGCTCCTACGAGCAGTACTTC. It specifies CASSGGRSYEQYF. The variable domain in full, completed from reference TRBV7-9 and TRBJ2-7, reads DTGVSQNPRHKITKRGQNVTFRCDPISEHNRLYWYRQTLGQGPEFLTYFQNEAQLEKSRLLSDRFSAERPKGSFSTLEIQRTEQGDSAMYLCASSGGRSYEQYFGPGTRLTVT.

The V call is TRBV5-5, the J call TRBJ2-3; the D is unclear. In germline, CDR1 is SGHKS, CDR2 YYEKEE (reference sequence). V lost 1 base and J 5 bases, leaving 5 bases between the germline ends. The CDR3 extends over 12 amino acids. The CDR3 reads CASSLREDTQYF. Here the CDR3 DNA reads TGTGCCAGCAGCTTGCGCGAAGATACGCAGTATTTT.

Concerning this clone itself: Mismatch with germline at one junction end may stem from a read error. The chain carries TRBV7-2 and TRBJ2-7, with D possibly matching TRBD2 (6 bases). The V gene's germline CDR1 is SGHTA and CDR2 FQGNSA. The CDR3 runs to 13 residues. CDR3 DNA sequence: TGTGCCAGCAGCTTGGCGGCTAGCGCCCTTTTGGACTTC. This codes for CASSLAASALLDF.

The chain combines TRBV6-1 with TRBJ1-4; TRBD1 matches 10 bases. CDR1 and CDR2 (germline): MNHNS, SASEGT. The V gene end was trimmed by 3 bases and the J gene end by 12 bases; junction bases not matched to a gene: 7. This CDR3 has 14 amino acids. In nucleotides, the CDR3 is TGTGCCAGCAGTGATGGGAGACAGGGGGCTGAACTGTTTTTT. Residues: CASSDGRQGAELFF.

This rearrangement joins TRBV10-1 to TRBJ2-7; 9 nucleotides line up with TRBD2. This CDR3 comprises 14 residues. V was pared by 3 bases and J by 5 bases, with 5 bases of the junction left unmatched. Germline CDR1 reads WNHNN; CDR2 reads SYGVQD (reference sequence). The CDR3 nucleotides read TGCGCCAGCAGTGAATCCGGGACTAGCCACGAGCAGTACTTC. It encodes CASSESGTSHEQYF.

This chain links TRBV6-4 with TRBJ2-1; 7 bases fit TRBD2. The CDR3 runs 15 residues. Germline V gives CDR1 MRHNA, CDR2 SNTAGT. V was clipped by 2 bases and J by 4 bases; unmatched bases: 5. The CDR3 loop reads CASSDRLADYNEQFF. CDR3 sequence (DNA): TGTGCCAGCAGTGACCGGCTAGCGGATTACAATGAGCAGTTCTTC.

The chain has TRBV5-1 and TRBJ2-1, with 11 bases that match TRBD1. V shed 4 bases, J shed 5 bases, and the junction held 5 bases outside the gene matches. Germline-derived CDR1 and CDR2 are SGHRS and YFSETQ. The CDR3 extends over 15 amino acids. CDR3 sequence reads: CASSDPGQGDNEQFF. The CDR3 DNA follows: TGCGCCAGCAGCGACCCGGGACAGGGGGACAATGAGCAGTTCTTC.

The genes are TRBV4-3 and TRBJ1-1; D is unresolved. V lost 1 base to trimming and J lost 1 base, with 10 bases between them. This CDR3 region has 15 residues. Germline-derived CDR1 and CDR2 are LGHNA and YSLEER. CDR3 coding DNA: TGCGCCAGCAGCCAAGTGGCAGGTTCGAACACTGAAGCTTTCTTT. The encoded protein is CASSQVAGSNTEAFF.

This clone was recorded only once. V and J are TRBV4-1 and TRBJ1-1; D is ambiguous. V shed 4 bases and J shed 1 base, with 10 bases lying between them. Germline V lookup: CDR1 MGHRA, CDR2 YSYEKL. This CDR3 spans 14 amino acids. The CDR3, as DNA: TGCGCCAGCAGCCCCGAAGGAGCGAACACTGAAGCTTTCTTT. This gives the protein CASSPEGANTEAFF.

The CDR3 DNA follows: TGTGCCTGGAGGGACTATCCTGGGGAGACCCAGTACTTC. Translated: CAWRDYPGETQYF. The V call is TRBV30, the J call TRBJ2-5; D may be TRBD2 (6 bases). Germline V gene lookup returns CDR1 GTSNPN and CDR2 SVGIG (reference sequence). Trimming removed 3 bases from V and 5 bases from J, with 13 bases in between. The CDR3 consists of 13 residues.

This clone appeared a few times. The V call is TRBV11-3, the J call TRBJ2-1; 8 bases line up with TRBD2. Per germline, CDR1 SGHNT and CDR2 YENEEA. This CDR3 is built from 14 residues. Trimming removed 0 bases from V and 9 bases from J; junction bases left unmatched: 4. The CDR3 loop is CASSLDWTSSEQFF. DNA for the CDR3: TGTGCCAGCAGCTTAGACTGGACTAGCAGTGAGCAGTTCTTC.

The J gene is TRBJ1-1, the V gene TRBV11-2, with a weak D call TRBD1 (5 bases). Germline assignment: CDR1 SGHAT and CDR2 FQNNGV. The CDR3 is made up of 14 amino acids. V was shortened by 1 base and J by 5 bases, with 11 bases between the two germline ends. The CDR3 sequence is CASSLGAGLTEAFF. The CDR3 bases are TGTGCCAGCAGCTTAGGGGCAGGGTTGACTGAAGCTTTCTTT.

The chain links TRBV5-1 to TRBJ2-3; TRBD2 agrees at 7 bases. V dropped 1 base and J dropped 0; count of bases not matched to a gene: 2. This CDR3 comprises 15 residues. Germline V gene sequence: CDR1 SGHRS, CDR2 YFSETQ. The CDR3 DNA reads TGCGCCAGCAGCTTGCCGCGGGGGAGCACAGATACGCAGTATTTT. Translating it yields CASSLPRGSTDTQYF.

This chain links TRBV2 with TRBJ1-4; tentatively, D is TRBD1 (6 bases). The germline gives CDR1 SNHLY, CDR2 FYNNEI. This CDR3 region has 15 residues. V was clipped by 1 base and J by 5 bases, with 11 bases between them. The CDR3 bases are TGTGCCAGCAGTGAAGGCACAGGGATCAATGAAAAACTGTTTTTT. Its protein product is CASSEGTGINEKLFF.

The chain uses TRBV3-1 (or the pseudogene TRBV3-2) and TRBJ2-5, with D maybe TRBD1 (6 bases). CDR3 length: 16 residues. V dropped 1 base and J dropped 2 bases, with 14 bases sitting between them. CDR1 and CDR2 from the germline V gene are LGHDT and YNNKEL (reference sequence). This CDR3 is CASSQGVGTLQETQYF. CDR3 DNA sequence: TGTGCCAGCAGCCAAGGGGTAGGGACACTACAAGAGACCCAGTACTTC.